The entry below describes one TCR beta chain. Primers included in the PCR were 60 Vbeta and 13 Jbeta primers. Clones were sequenced by immunoSEQ multiplex PCR, and TCRdb holds only the in-frame ones, with some missing. The profile shows nearly 65,000 clones, 73% of them singletons. This entry comes from a study of cytomegalovirus exposure and HLA in healthy donors. This CDR3 has 13 amino acids. Germline assignment: CDR1 SNHLY and CDR2 FYNNEI. Trimming at V came to 6 bases and at J to 8 bases, leaving 6 bases not matched to a gene. This sequence joins TRBV2 and TRBJ1-2, with 10 bases that match TRBD1. This clonotype was sampled from a man aged 50-60 years in good health and CMV-seronegative. The sequenced sample was PBMCs. Written as DNA, the CDR3 is TGTGCCAGCAGGGGGGACAGGGGAGACGGCTACACCTTC. The encoded protein is CASRGDRGDGYTF.